Shown below are 26 T cell receptor beta chains from a single sample sequenced in a study of shared clonotypes between healthy human individuals. Data came from immunoSEQ multiplex PCR; TCRdb stores just in-frame clones and leaves some out. The sample consists of roughly 1,500,000 clones, around 98% of them appearing once. The sequenced sample consisted of naive CD4+ T cells sorted from blood. The sample's subset: CD45RA+ positively selected. These receptors all come from a man aged 25 to 45 in good health.

A note on this clone: The sample contains more than one DNA sequence encoding this CDR3. The chain joins TRBV18 to TRBJ2-3; D unclear. The CDR3 is 13 amino acids. V was shortened by 2 bases and J by 4 bases, with 7 bases between the two germline ends. The V gene's germline CDR1 is KGHSH and CDR2 LQKENI. In DNA, the CDR3 is TGTGCCAGCTCACCAAAATCCGCAGATACGCAGTATTTT. Encoded protein: CASSPKSADTQYF.

The rearrangement joins TRBV6-5 to TRBJ2-7; 9 bases are shared with TRBD2. With V trimmed by 6 bases and J by 3 bases, 9 bases remained unmatched. The CDR3 is made up of 15 amino acids. Per germline, CDR1 MNHEY and CDR2 SVGAGI. CDR3 sequence (DNA): TGTGCCAGCAGCACACCTAGCGGGGTGATCTACGAGCAGTACTTC. Its translation is CASSTPSGVIYEQYF.

V and J are TRBV6-5 and TRBJ2-1, with D perhaps TRBD2 (5 bases). The germline V and J ends were trimmed by 6 bases and 8 bases, with 20 bases remaining between them. The CDR3 is 15 residues long. CDR1 and CDR2 (germline): MNHEY, SVGAGI. The CDR3 sequence: CASRPSGIQVDEQFF. The CDR3 coding sequence is TGTGCCAGCAGGCCCTCCGGGATCCAAGTCGATGAGCAGTTCTTC.

This clone occurred once. The CDR3 nucleotides read TGCGCCAGCAGCCTGGGGGCAGACGAATCCGGGCAGTACTTC. It encodes CASSLGADESGQYF. The chain links TRBV5-1 to TRBJ2-7; TRBD1 might be the D (6 bases). CDR1 SGHRS and CDR2 YFSETQ come from the germline V gene. V lost 4 bases and J 9 bases, leaving 20 bases between the germline ends. CDR3 length equals 14 residues.

A word on this clone: At one of its ends the junction is not consistent with the germline gene, which may arise from a read error. V usage is TRBV5-5 and J usage is TRBJ2-7, with D possibly TRBD1 on 5 matching bases. The CDR3 loop spans 14 amino acids. Looked up from germline, CDR1 is SGHKS and CDR2 is YYEKEE (reference sequence). DNA for the CDR3: TGCGCCAGCAGCCAAGAGACAGACAACTACGAGCAGTACTTC. Protein: CASSQETDNYEQYF.

The V and J genes are TRBV19 and TRBJ1-1; D may be TRBD1 (6 bases). The CDR3 extends over 13 amino acids. With 7 bases removed from V and 4 bases from J, the gap between germline ends came to 13 bases. CDR1 is LNHDA, CDR2 SQIVND, per germline (reference sequence). DNA of the CDR3: TGTGCCAGTAATAGGGGGGCAGGCACTGAAGCTTTCTTT. It translates to CASNRGAGTEAFF. The full variable domain, rest sourced from reference TRBV19 and TRBJ1-1, is DGGITQSPKYLFRKEGQNVTLSCEQNLNHDAMYWYRQDPGQGLRLIYYSQIVNDFQKGDIAEGYSVSREKKESFPLTVTSAQKNPTAFYLCASNRGAGTEAFFGQGTRLTVV.

The chain carries TRBV5-1 and TRBJ2-5; TRBD2 agrees at 9 bases. Trimming removed 4 bases from V and 2 bases from J; junction bases left unmatched: 9. In germline, CDR1 is SGHRS, CDR2 YFSETQ. CDR3 size: 16 residues. This chain's CDR3 is CASSPGGLAGQETQYF. DNA of the CDR3: TGCGCCAGCAGCCCCGGCGGGCTAGCGGGGCAAGAGACCCAGTACTTC.

This chain joins TRBV18 and TRBJ2-3, with 13 nucleotides matching TRBD2. Germline loops: CDR1 KGHSH, CDR2 LQKENI. V lost 6 bases and J lost 4; bases outside the gene matches: 13. This CDR3 is built from 18 residues. The CDR3 region is CASSPFLRLAGGADTQYF. The CDR3 region has the DNA TGTGCCAGCTCCCCCTTTCTCAGACTAGCGGGAGGCGCAGATACGCAGTATTTT.

This clone came up once. The V and J genes are TRBV7-9 and TRBJ1-2; the match to TRBD1 covers 7 bases. V trimming: 2 bases; J trimming: 10 bases; junction bases outside the gene matches: 4. The germline V gene encodes CDR1 SEHNR and CDR2 FQNEAQ (reference sequence). The CDR3 consists of 12 residues. The CDR3 sequence is CASSLFRGDYTF. CDR3 coding DNA: TGTGCCAGCAGCTTATTCAGGGGGGACTACACCTTC.

This clone was observed a single time. CDR3 loop: CASSFGVGGANVLTF. CDR3 in DNA: TGTGCCAGCAGCTTCGGGGTTGGCGGGGCCAACGTCCTGACTTTC. The chain carries TRBV7-6 and TRBJ2-6, with D possibly matching TRBD2 (5 bases). Trimming shortened V by 3 bases and J by 4 bases, and 10 bases separated the two germline ends. Germline lookup yields CDR1 SGHVS and CDR2 FNYEAQ. CDR3 length: 15 residues.

V gene TRBV5-4 combines with J gene TRBJ2-2; 7 positions agree with TRBD1. V trimming: 4 bases; J trimming: 6 bases; junction bases outside the gene matches: 6. This CDR3 has 14 amino acids. CDR1 is SGHNT and CDR2 is YYREEE in the germline V gene (reference sequence). The CDR3 reads CASSPRQGSGELFF. The CDR3 nucleotides read TGTGCCAGCAGCCCCCGACAGGGCTCCGGGGAGCTGTTTTTT.

With respect to this clone: This sample includes further DNA sequences coding for the same CDR3. V and J are TRBV5-1 and TRBJ1-5, with D unresolved. V was pared by 0 bases and J by 5 bases, with 6 bases between. There are 13 residues in the CDR3. Per the germline V gene, CDR1 is SGHRS and CDR2 is YFSETQ. CDR3 protein: CASSLEGHQPQHF. DNA of the CDR3: TGCGCCAGCAGCTTGGAAGGGCATCAGCCCCAGCATTTT.

This chain links TRBV5-5 with TRBJ1-3; tentative D call: TRBD1 (5 bases). The V gene lost 6 bases and the J gene lost 0 bases, with 13 bases spanning the gap. The CDR3 contains 15 residues. Germline V CDR1 and CDR2: SGHKS, YYEKEE (reference sequence). The CDR3 loop is CASKRGDYSGNTIYF. Here the CDR3 DNA reads TGTGCCAGCAAACGGGGGGACTACTCTGGAAACACCATATATTTT.

The V and J genes are TRBV9 and TRBJ2-6; D remains ambiguous. The CDR3 runs to 18 residues. V gave up 0 bases and J gave up 1 base, with 14 bases separating them. Germline values: CDR1 SGDLS, CDR2 YYNGEE. In DNA form, the CDR3 reads TGTGCCAGCAGCGTAGTTGGGAATTTACCGTCTGGGGCCAACGTCCTGACTTTC. Encoded protein: CASSVVGNLPSGANVLTF.

The chain employs TRBV7-2 and TRBJ1-3; possible D gene TRBD1, 5 bases. This CDR3 has 13 amino acids. V lost 2 bases and J 8 bases, leaving 10 bases between the germline ends. The V gene's germline CDR1 is SGHTA and CDR2 FQGNSA. This CDR3 reads CASSLFTGDTIYF. CDR3 coding DNA: TGTGCCAGCAGCTTATTTACGGGGGACACCATATATTTT.

This clone was seen once. V is TRBV28 and J is TRBJ2-7; TRBD2 matches at 9 bases. From germline, CDR1 is MDHEN and CDR2 SYDVKM. V dropped 5 bases and J dropped 5; count of bases not matched to a gene: 10. The CDR3 spans 15 residues. The DNA of the CDR3 is TGTGCCAGCAGTCCGGGCGGCGGGAGGGAACACGAGCAGTACTTC. Protein sequence: CASSPGGGREHEQYF.

This chain joins TRBV28 and TRBJ2-7; 10 bases map to TRBD2. Germline assignment: CDR1 MDHEN and CDR2 SYDVKM. The CDR3 totals 17 residues. Unmatched junction bases numbered 11, after V lost 5 bases and J lost 1 base. CDR3 protein: CASSLGASGSISYEQYF. The CDR3 nucleotides are TGTGCCAGCAGTCTGGGGGCTAGCGGGAGTATATCCTACGAGCAGTACTTC.

The chain has TRBV2 and TRBJ2-7; perhaps TRBD2 as D (5 bases). This CDR3 contains 15 residues. Per the germline V gene, CDR1 is SNHLY and CDR2 is FYNNEI. Trimming removed 5 bases at V and 0 bases at J, with 14 bases between. Written as DNA, the CDR3 is TGTGCCAGCAGTATCCTTAGCGCCGACTCCTACGAGCAGTACTTC. This codes for CASSILSADSYEQYF.

This chain connects TRBV28 to TRBJ2-7; D call uncertain. CDR1 MDHEN and CDR2 SYDVKM come from the germline V gene. The length of the CDR3 is 12 residues. V lost 8 bases, J lost 4 bases, and 12 bases lay in between. CDR3 loop: CASSAPAYEQYF. The CDR3 DNA follows: TGTGCCAGCTCCGCGCCAGCGTACGAGCAGTACTTC.

The chain links TRBV7-2 to TRBJ2-5, with D unclear. V was trimmed by 1 base and J by 7 bases, leaving 13 bases between them. The CDR3 has 14 amino acids. Germline CDR1 SGHTA, CDR2 FQGNSA. The CDR3 spells CASSLVQEIGTQYF. The CDR3 DNA sequence: TGTGCCAGCAGCTTAGTGCAAGAGATAGGGACCCAGTACTTC. The full variable domain, in which reference TRBV7-2 and TRBJ2-5 provide the parts outside the CDR3, is GAGVSQSPSNKVTEKGKDVELRCDPISGHTALYWYRQSLGQGLEFLIYFQGNSAPDKSGLPSDRFSAERTGGSVSTLTIQRTQQEDSAVYLCASSLVQEIGTQYFGPGTRLLVL.

The chain couples TRBV5-1 to TRBJ2-3, with a weak D call TRBD1 (5 bases). CDR1 SGHRS and CDR2 YFSETQ come from the germline V gene. This CDR3 has 15 residues. The ends were cut back, 0 bases at V and 2 bases at J, with 10 bases in the middle. The CDR3 region has the DNA TGCGCCAGCAGCTTGGTCGCAGGGTACACAGATACGCAGTATTTT. It translates to CASSLVAGYTDTQYF.

The chain employs TRBV4-1 and TRBJ2-7; perhaps TRBD1 as D (5 bases). Germline V gene sequence: CDR1 MGHRA, CDR2 YSYEKL. V was trimmed by 1 base and J by 2 bases, leaving 9 bases between them. CDR3 size: 14 residues. CDR3 DNA sequence: TGCGCCAGCAGCCAAGTAGACAGCCCCTACGAGCAGTACTTC. Translating gives CASSQVDSPYEQYF.

The chain links TRBV27 to TRBJ2-7; D assignment may be TRBD1 or TRBD2 (5 bases each). Looked up from germline, CDR1 is MNHEY and CDR2 is SMNVEV (reference sequence). Trimming stripped 6 bases from V and 2 bases from J, with 20 bases between. This CDR3 is 16 amino acids long. This chain's CDR3 is CASSPLRDANTYEQYF. The CDR3 DNA is TGTGCCAGCAGCCCCCTCCGGGACGCCAATACCTACGAGCAGTACTTC.

V and J are TRBV2 and TRBJ1-1, with TRBD1 matching 9 bases. The CDR3 is 14 residues long. Germline V lookup: CDR1 SNHLY, CDR2 FYNNEI. J gave up 1 base and V 6 bases, and 3 bases lay outside the gene matches. The CDR3 DNA reads TGTGCCAGCAGCAGGACAGGGGCGAACACTGAAGCTTTCTTT. Residues: CASSRTGANTEAFF.

V usage is TRBV5-1 and J usage is TRBJ2-1, with 13 nucleotides matching TRBD2. The CDR3 spans 17 residues. After removal of 4 bases from V and 7 bases from J, the junction contained 11 bases not matched to a gene. CDR1 is SGHRS and CDR2 is YFSETQ in the germline V gene. The CDR3: CASSPGTLAGGLNEQFF. The CDR3 DNA sequence: TGCGCCAGCAGCCCTGGGACACTAGCGGGAGGGCTTAATGAGCAGTTCTTC.

The rearrangement links TRBV18 to TRBJ1-4, with D perhaps matching TRBD1 (5 bases). The CDR3 spans 16 residues. Trimming removed 2 bases at V and 1 base at J, with 11 bases between. Per germline, CDR1 KGHSH and CDR2 LQKENI. The CDR3: CASSPFLGGTNEKLFF. CDR3 nucleotide sequence: TGTGCCAGCTCACCATTTCTCGGGGGAACTAATGAAAAACTGTTTTTT.